The TCR beta chain under discussion was sequenced for a study of identical twins. General observations from the study: Twin-shared out-of-frame alpha sequences showed excess low generation probability. The study found that models underestimated out-of-frame TCR alpha sharing in monozygotic twins.

Trimming removed 0 bases at V and 2 bases at J, with 17 bases between. This CDR3 comprises 17 residues. The germline gives CDR1 SGHTA, CDR2 FQGNSA. Through template switching, a universal primer site was introduced, and the cDNA contained unique molecular identifiers. TCRdb re-called the 5' RACE reads with MiXCR, one entry per CDR3 protein. The sample consists of 200,000 to 300,000 distinct CDR3 sequences, 8% to 11% of them appearing once. This clonotype was counted between two and nine times. Antigen: not known. This receptor was identified in a man aged 45-60 years in good health. Material for sequencing was memory T cells sorted from blood. J is TRBJ2-7 and V is TRBV7-2; either TRBD1 or TRBD2 may supply D (7 bases each). CDR3 DNA sequence: TGTGCCAGCAGCTTAGCCGCAGGGGGGGGACGAACCTACGAGCAGTACTTC. Translating it yields CASSLAAGGGRTYEQYF. Drawing the rest from reference TRBV7-2 and TRBJ2-7, the complete variable domain is GAGVSQSPSNKVTEKGKDVELRCDPISGHTALYWYRQSLGQGLEFLIYFQGNSAPDKSGLPSDRFSAERTGGSVSTLTIQRTQQEDSAVYLCASSLAAGGGRTYEQYFGPGTRLTVT.